Listed below are T cell receptor beta chains from one sample, sequenced in a study of control samples from healthy donors and cancer patients. Clones were read by immunoSEQ multiplex PCR, and TCRdb kept only the in-frame ones, dropping some. The sample consists of 100,000 to 150,000 clones, 87% of them appearing once. The source material was blood. Receptor source: a man in his late teens or twenties in good health. The CDR3 runs from the conserved cysteine through the conserved F or W. The D gene is left open where the match is weak. Clone size is not always given. Where it is, it says once, few, many or a class for expanded clones.

>.|.|TRBV21-1|TRBJ1-6
CASSNGGEVHRSPLHF
TGTGCCAGCAGCAATGGGGGGGAGGTTCATCGGTCACCCCTCCACTTT
>.|.|TRBV11-3|TRBJ2-1
CASSFLAANEQFF
TGTGCCAGCAGCTTTTTAGCGGCCAATGAGCAGTTCTTC
>.|.|TRBV6-2/TRBV6-3|TRBJ2-6
CASSYLSGANVLTF
TGTGCCAGCAGTTACCTCTCTGGGGCCAACGTCCTGACTTTC
>.|TRBD1|TRBV7-9|TRBJ1-5
CASSRTGQGLYSNQPQHF
TGTGCCAGCAGCCGGACGGGACAGGGCCTCTATAGCAATCAGCCCCAGCATTTT
>.|.|TRBV5-1|TRBJ1-5
CASSLGTSYYQPQHF
TGCGCCAGCAGCTTGGGGACAAGTTATTATCAGCCCCAGCATTTT
>.|.|TRBV29-1|TRBJ2-7
CSVEEQEALEQYF
TGCAGCGTTGAGGAACAGGAGGCGTTGGAGCAGTACTTC
>.|TRBD1|TRBV12-3/TRBV12-4|TRBJ1-2
CASSPQGVNGYTF
TGTGCCAGCAGTCCACAGGGGGTCAATGGCTACACCTTC
>.|.|TRBV20-1|TRBJ1-2
CSAPGGGYTF
TGCAGTGCTCCGGGCGGGGGCTACACCTTC
>once|TRBD1|TRBV7-6|TRBJ2-1
CASTRAGTGGEQFF
TGTGCCAGCACCCGAGCCGGGACAGGTGGTGAGCAGTTCTTC
>.|.|TRBV30|TRBJ1-2
CAWSVSRVGGYTF
TGTGCCTGGAGTGTAAGCAGGGTCGGTGGCTACACCTTC
>.|TRBD1|TRBV19|TRBJ2-7
CASSPSGTGSYEQYF
TGTGCCAGTAGCCCGAGTGGGACAGGCTCCTACGAGCAGTACTTC
>.|.|TRBV21-1|TRBJ1-1
CASTFRGNTEAFF
TGTGCCAGCACTTTCCGGGGGAACACTGAAGCTTTCTTT
>.|TRBD1|TRBV5-1|TRBJ1-5
CASSLSPATTGGDQPQHF
TGCGCCAGCAGCTTGTCCCCGGCGACGACAGGGGGTGATCAGCCCCAGCATTTT
>.|TRBD1|TRBV5-6|TRBJ2-5
CASSLGTGRETQYF
TGTGCCAGCAGCTTGGGGACAGGACGGGAGACCCAGTACTTC
>once|.|TRBV6-6|TRBJ1-1
CASSYGSGPLPAEAFF
TGTGCCAGCAGTTACGGGTCAGGGCCACTACCCGCTGAAGCTTTCTTT
>.|TRBD1|TRBV19|TRBJ2-2
CATGPGQALTTGELFF
TGTGCCACCGGACCGGGACAGGCCTTGACTACCGGGGAGCTGTTTTTT
>.|.|TRBV7-6|TRBJ2-5
CASSLIQVGEEETQYF
TGTGCCAGCAGCTTAATCCAAGTGGGAGAAGAAGAGACCCAGTACTTC
>.|.|TRBV5-1|TRBJ2-5
CASSFGLQETQYF
TGCGCCAGCAGCTTTGGGTTACAAGAGACCCAGTACTTC
>.|TRBD2|TRBV13|TRBJ2-1
CASSPRLAGGPNEQFF
TGTGCCAGCAGCCCGCGACTAGCGGGAGGGCCCAATGAGCAGTTCTTC
>.|TRBD1|TRBV5-1|TRBJ1-2
CASSEGTANYGYTF
TGCGCCAGCAGCGAAGGGACAGCTAACTATGGCTACACCTTC
>.|.|TRBV9|TRBJ2-7
CASSVALADTYEQYF
TGTGCCAGCAGCGTAGCTCTAGCAGATACCTACGAGCAGTACTTC
>.|.|TRBV19|TRBJ2-1
CASSILQNSEQFF
TGTGCCAGTAGTATTCTTCAGAACTCTGAGCAGTTCTTC
>.|TRBD1|TRBV7-3|TRBJ1-1
CASSLTGTGFLNTEAFF
TGTGCCAGCAGCTTAACTGGGACAGGGTTCCTGAACACTGAAGCTTTCTTT
>.|.|TRBV4-3|TRBJ1-4
CASSQDTGRPNEKLFF
TGCGCCAGCAGCCAAGATACAGGGCGGCCTAATGAAAAACTGTTTTTT
>once|.|TRBV11-2|TRBJ1-2
CASSSGRAGGWWDGYTF
TGTGCCAGCAGCTCGGGGAGGGCCGGGGGATGGTGGGATGGCTACACCTTC
>.|TRBD2|TRBV6-5|TRBJ2-1
CASGLAGTNEQFF
TGTGCCAGCGGACTAGCGGGTACCAATGAGCAGTTCTTC
>once|TRBD2|TRBV18|TRBJ2-1
CASSTGLKNEQFF
TGTGCCAGCTCAACGGGACTAAAGAATGAGCAGTTCTTC
>.|TRBD2|TRBV11-2|TRBJ2-1
CASRSLAGGPQFF
TGTGCCAGCAGGTCACTAGCGGGAGGGCCTCAGTTCTTC